Listed below are T cell receptor beta chains from one sample, sequenced in a study of cytomegalovirus exposure and HLA in healthy donors. Only in-frame clones appear in the TCRdb table, and some are missing; sequencing was by immunoSEQ multiplex PCR. The table shows approximately 150,000 clones, with about three quarters occurring only once. The sample comprised PBMCs. All receptors come from a woman aged 25 to 39 in good health and CMV-seropositive. Each CDR3 is given with its conserved first and last residue. D genes are given only for firm matches. Some rows mark clone size as missing; the rest say once, few, many or name a class of expanded clone.

d_call clone_size j_call v_call cdr3_aa cdr3_nt
TRBD2 . TRBJ2-3 TRBV2 CARGTSGPGTDTQYF TGTGCCAGGGGGACTAGCGGGCCGGGCACAGATACGCAGTATTTT
. . TRBJ2-1 TRBV15 CATSRDRSSYNEQFF TGTGCCACCAGCAGAGACCGGAGCTCCTACAATGAGCAGTTCTTC
. . TRBJ1-1 TRBV6-1 CASSEVTGRTEAFF TGTGCCAGCAGTGAAGTTACAGGGAGAACTGAAGCTTTCTTT
TRBD2 . TRBJ2-7 TRBV27 CASSSIAGARLYEQYF TGTGCCAGCAGTTCCATAGCGGGAGCGAGACTCTACGAGCAGTACTTC
TRBD2 . TRBJ2-7 TRBV5-6 CASSAPSGLYSYEQYF TGTGCCAGCAGCGCCCCTAGCGGGTTGTACTCCTACGAGCAGTACTTC
TRBD2 . TRBJ2-3 TRBV15 CATSSITGTSGFITDTQYF TGTGCCACCAGTTCAATCACCGGGACTAGCGGTTTTATCACAGATACGCAGTATTTT
. . TRBJ1-3 TRBV30 CAWSLGLAGSGNTIYF TGTGCCTGGAGCCTCGGACTAGCAGGGTCTGGAAACACCATATATTTT
. few TRBJ2-3 TRBV5-4 CASSLNLAAPTDTQYF TGTGCCAGCAGCTTAAATTTAGCGGCACCTACAGATACGCAGTATTTT
. . TRBJ1-2 TRBV19 CASSIDDSFNYGYTF TGTGCCAGTAGTATAGACGACAGCTTTAACTATGGCTACACCTTC
. . TRBJ1-1 TRBV7-2 CASTSSVNTEAFF TGTGCCAGCACCTCCTCAGTGAACACTGAAGCTTTCTTT
. . TRBJ1-2 TRBV28 CASSSGLGGSYGYTF TGTGCCAGCAGTTCGGGCCTCGGAGGTAGCTATGGCTACACCTTC
. few TRBJ1-3 TRBV9 CASSVDPTPSGNTIYF TGTGCCAGCAGCGTAGACCCGACTCCCTCTGGAAACACCATATATTTT
TRBD2 . TRBJ2-7 TRBV27 CASSLIAGVTLGNEQYF TGTGCCAGCAGTCTCATAGCGGGAGTAACCCTCGGGAACGAGCAGTACTTC
. once TRBJ2-7 TRBV6-5 CASSYEGGPWYEQYF TGTGCCAGCAGTTACGAGGGAGGCCCATGGTACGAGCAGTACTTC
. once TRBJ1-3 TRBV19 CASGDTSPSGNTIYF TGTGCCAGTGGTGACACCTCACCCTCTGGAAACACCATATATTTT
. . TRBJ2-2 TRBV9 CASSPSRLARNTGELFF TGTGCCAGCAGCCCCAGCAGACTGGCCCGAAACACCGGGGAGCTGTTTTTT
. . TRBJ2-5 TRBV4-1 CASSQEDYQETQYF TGCGCCAGCAGCCAAGAGGACTATCAAGAGACCCAGTACTTC
. . TRBJ1-1 TRBV6-1 CASSEALVVEAFF TGTGCCAGCAGTGAAGCGCTAGTGGTTGAAGCTTTCTTT
TRBD2 once TRBJ2-7 TRBV10-1 CASSENVGGAYEQYF TGCGCCAGCAGTGAGAATGTGGGAGGGGCCTACGAGCAGTACTTC
. . TRBJ1-3 TRBV4-3 CASSQVQRPDVGTIYF TGCGCCAGCAGCCAAGTACAACGTCCCGATGTTGGCACCATATATTTT
. few TRBJ1-2 TRBV6-5 CASSYDRNYGYTF TGTGCCAGCAGTTACGACAGGAACTATGGCTACACCTTC
TRBD2 . TRBJ2-3 TRBV7-9 CASSPPGLAGIDTQYF TGTGCCAGCAGCCCCCCCGGACTAGCGGGAATAGATACGCAGTATTTT
. . TRBJ2-5 TRBV5-1 CASSLGGLGETQYF TGCGCCAGCAGCTTGGGAGGGTTAGGGGAGACCCAGTACTTC